The rows below give T cell receptor beta chains drawn from one sample of a study of T cell responses to AZD1222 COVID-19 vaccine. Clones were read by immunoSEQ multiplex PCR, and TCRdb kept only the in-frame ones, dropping some. The profile shows about 67,000 clones, less than 90% of them singletons. The sequencing here drew on peripheral blood, taken on day 0 of AZD1222 vaccination. The receptors come from an adult in good health. Each CDR3 is given with its conserved first and last residue. Each record gives: D gene, clone size, J gene, V gene, CDR3 protein, CDR3 DNA. D genes are given only for firm matches. Clone size is shown for a subset of rows, as once, few, many or a class of expanded clone.

- | - | TRBJ1-4 | TRBV6-2/TRBV6-3 | CASSGAVWRKLFF | TGTGCCAGCAGTGGGGCAGTATGGAGAAAACTGTTTTTT
TRBD2 | - | TRBJ2-1 | TRBV9 | CASSVAPGTRSNEQFF | TGTGCCAGCAGCGTAGCGCCCGGGACTAGGTCCAATGAGCAGTTCTTC
- | - | TRBJ1-5 | TRBV28 | CASSRRDSNQPQHF | TGTGCCAGCTCTAGGAGGGATAGCAATCAGCCCCAGCATTTT
TRBD1 | few | TRBJ1-1 | TRBV6-2/TRBV6-3 | CASSYPQGLTEAFF | TGTGCCAGCAGTTACCCACAGGGGCTGACTGAAGCTTTCTTT
- | - | TRBJ1-3 | TRBV10-3 | CAISEISSGNTIYF | TGTGCCATCAGTGAGATCTCCTCTGGAAACACCATATATTTT
- | - | TRBJ2-6 | TRBV7-2 | CASSLFDTGANVLTF | TGTGCCAGCAGCTTATTCGACACTGGGGCCAACGTCCTGACTTTC
- | - | TRBJ2-3 | TRBV10-3 | CAISVGVSTDTQYF | TGTGCCATCAGTGTGGGGGTTAGCACAGATACGCAGTATTTT
TRBD1 | - | TRBJ1-1 | TRBV27 | CASRQGAGTEAFF | TGTGCCAGCCGACAGGGGGCAGGCACTGAAGCTTTCTTT
- | - | TRBJ2-7 | TRBV21-1 | CASSKVVGGAAGQYF | TGTGCCAGCAGCAAAGTCGTGGGAGGGGCCGCGGGGCAGTACTTC
- | - | TRBJ2-1 | TRBV29-1 | CSVKADSYNEQFF | TGCAGCGTTAAGGCAGACTCCTACAATGAGCAGTTCTTC
- | - | TRBJ2-5 | TRBV12-3/TRBV12-4 | CASNHQNGETQYF | TGTGCCAGCAACCATCAAAACGGAGAGACCCAGTACTTC
TRBD1 | once | TRBJ2-3 | TRBV7-6 | CASSLGGQGRDTQYF | TGTGCCAGCAGCTTAGGGGGACAGGGTAGGGATACGCAGTATTTT
- | - | TRBJ1-4 | TRBV20-1 | CSAAAYEKLFF | TGCAGTGCTGCGGCGTATGAAAAACTGTTTTTT
- | - | TRBJ1-2 | TRBV19 | CASSPSLLRVLYGYTF | TGTGCCAGTAGCCCCAGTCTTCTCAGGGTACTCTATGGCTACACCTTC
- | once | TRBJ1-1 | TRBV19 | CASFDALLTAEAFF | TGTGCCAGTTTCGATGCATTACTAACGGCTGAAGCTTTCTTT
- | - | TRBJ1-2 | TRBV28 | CASRLYGYTF | TGTGCCAGCAGACTTTATGGCTACACCTTC
- | - | TRBJ1-3 | TRBV7-2 | CASSLRSRGGSGNTIYF | TGTGCCAGCAGCCTCCGCTCCAGGGGTGGCTCTGGAAACACCATATATTTT
- | - | TRBJ2-3 | TRBV28 | CASSWDGAQYF | TGTGCCAGCAGCTGGGACGGGGCGCAGTATTTT
- | - | TRBJ1-4 | TRBV7-9 | CASSLARNEKLFF | TGTGCCAGCAGCTTAGCCAGAAATGAAAAACTGTTTTTT
- | once | TRBJ1-2 | TRBV12-3/TRBV12-4 | CASSPINYGYTF | TGTGCCAGCAGTCCCATAAACTATGGCTACACCTTC
TRBD1 | - | TRBJ1-1 | TRBV2 | CASSPTGAGNTEAFF | TGTGCCAGCAGTCCCACAGGGGCGGGAAACACTGAAGCTTTCTTT
TRBD2 | - | TRBJ2-3 | TRBV10-2 | CASSESTSGGAFWGVF | TGCGCCAGCAGTGAGTCGACTAGCGGGGGGGCCTTCTGGGGCGTCTTT
TRBD1 | - | TRBJ1-5 | TRBV30 | CAWSVGTGSNQPQHF | TGTGCCTGGAGTGTAGGGACAGGGTCCAATCAGCCCCAGCATTTT
TRBD1 | - | TRBJ1-2 | TRBV28 | CASQFQGALRGYTF | TGTGCCAGTCAGTTCCAGGGGGCGCTGCGGGGCTACACCTTC
- | - | TRBJ1-1 | TRBV7-8 | CASSLAQGSTEAFF | TGTGCCAGCAGCTTAGCACAGGGAAGCACTGAAGCTTTCTTT
- | once | TRBJ1-1 | TRBV18 | CASSPRAYGEAFF | TGTGCCAGCTCACCACGCGCTTACGGTGAAGCTTTCTTT
- | - | TRBJ1-6 | TRBV14 | CASRVGTDSPLHF | TGTGCCAGCAGAGTCGGGACGGATTCACCCCTCCACTTT
- | - | TRBJ2-7 | TRBV27 | CASRYSRGYEQYF | TGTGCCAGCAGATATTCCAGGGGATACGAGCAGTACTTC
- | - | TRBJ1-4 | TRBV6-7 | CASSYPPATAGEKLFF | TGTGCCAGCAGTTACCCCCCTGCGACAGCAGGTGAAAAACTGTTTTTT
- | - | TRBJ1-4 | TRBV3-1/TRBV3-2 | CASTGLGEKLFF | TGTGCCAGCACAGGGTTGGGTGAAAAACTGTTTTTT
TRBD2 | - | TRBJ2-3 | TRBV7-9 | CASSLSGGPTDTQYF | TGTGCCAGCAGCCTTAGCGGGGGCCCCACAGATACGCAGTATTTT
- | once | TRBJ2-1 | TRBV7-8 | CASSLAARGNEQFF | TGTGCCAGCAGCTTAGCTGCGAGGGGCAATGAGCAGTTCTTC
- | - | TRBJ2-3 | TRBV7-9 | CASSLVDRDTQYF | TGTGCCAGCAGCTTAGTTGACAGAGATACGCAGTATTTT
TRBD1 | few | TRBJ1-4 | TRBV3-1/TRBV3-2 | CASSQQGGILGEKLFF | TGTGCCAGCAGTCAACAAGGGGGCATACTGGGGGAAAAACTGTTTTTT
TRBD2 | - | TRBJ2-7 | TRBV10-3 | CAISAGEGGLEQYF | TGTGCCATCAGCGCCGGGGAGGGAGGGCTCGAGCAGTACTTC
- | - | TRBJ1-6 | TRBV18 | CASSPGADNSPLHF | TGTGCCAGCTCACCGGGGGCGGATAATTCACCCCTCCACTTT
TRBD1 | - | TRBJ2-7 | TRBV11-3 | CASSPTGGSYEQYF | TGTGCCAGCAGCCCAACAGGGGGCAGTTACGAGCAGTACTTC
TRBD1 | - | TRBJ2-1 | TRBV4-3 | CASSQDGQGRNEQFF | TGCGCCAGCAGCCAGGATGGACAGGGGCGAAATGAGCAGTTCTTC
TRBD1 | - | TRBJ1-2 | TRBV19 | CASSILQDRVNYGYTF | TGTGCCAGTAGTATTCTCCAGGACAGGGTTAACTATGGCTACACCTTC
- | - | TRBJ2-5 | TRBV18 | CASSPPGETKTQYF | TGTGCCAGCTCACCACCAGGGGAGACAAAGACCCAGTACTTC
TRBD1 | - | TRBJ2-2 | TRBV9 | CASRTGVDTGELFF | TGTGCCAGCAGGACAGGGGTCGACACCGGGGAGCTGTTTTTT